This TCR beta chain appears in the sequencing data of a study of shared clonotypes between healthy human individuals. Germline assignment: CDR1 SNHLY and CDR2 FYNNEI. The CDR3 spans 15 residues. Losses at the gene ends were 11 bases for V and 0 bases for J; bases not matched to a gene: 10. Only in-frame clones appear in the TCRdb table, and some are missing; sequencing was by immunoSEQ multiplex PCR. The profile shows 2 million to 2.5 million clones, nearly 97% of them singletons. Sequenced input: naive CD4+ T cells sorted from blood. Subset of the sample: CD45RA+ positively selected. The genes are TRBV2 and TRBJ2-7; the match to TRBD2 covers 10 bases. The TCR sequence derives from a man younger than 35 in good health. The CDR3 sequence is CAAMASGSISYEQYF. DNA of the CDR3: TGTGCCGCGATGGCTAGCGGGAGTATCTCCTACGAGCAGTACTTC.